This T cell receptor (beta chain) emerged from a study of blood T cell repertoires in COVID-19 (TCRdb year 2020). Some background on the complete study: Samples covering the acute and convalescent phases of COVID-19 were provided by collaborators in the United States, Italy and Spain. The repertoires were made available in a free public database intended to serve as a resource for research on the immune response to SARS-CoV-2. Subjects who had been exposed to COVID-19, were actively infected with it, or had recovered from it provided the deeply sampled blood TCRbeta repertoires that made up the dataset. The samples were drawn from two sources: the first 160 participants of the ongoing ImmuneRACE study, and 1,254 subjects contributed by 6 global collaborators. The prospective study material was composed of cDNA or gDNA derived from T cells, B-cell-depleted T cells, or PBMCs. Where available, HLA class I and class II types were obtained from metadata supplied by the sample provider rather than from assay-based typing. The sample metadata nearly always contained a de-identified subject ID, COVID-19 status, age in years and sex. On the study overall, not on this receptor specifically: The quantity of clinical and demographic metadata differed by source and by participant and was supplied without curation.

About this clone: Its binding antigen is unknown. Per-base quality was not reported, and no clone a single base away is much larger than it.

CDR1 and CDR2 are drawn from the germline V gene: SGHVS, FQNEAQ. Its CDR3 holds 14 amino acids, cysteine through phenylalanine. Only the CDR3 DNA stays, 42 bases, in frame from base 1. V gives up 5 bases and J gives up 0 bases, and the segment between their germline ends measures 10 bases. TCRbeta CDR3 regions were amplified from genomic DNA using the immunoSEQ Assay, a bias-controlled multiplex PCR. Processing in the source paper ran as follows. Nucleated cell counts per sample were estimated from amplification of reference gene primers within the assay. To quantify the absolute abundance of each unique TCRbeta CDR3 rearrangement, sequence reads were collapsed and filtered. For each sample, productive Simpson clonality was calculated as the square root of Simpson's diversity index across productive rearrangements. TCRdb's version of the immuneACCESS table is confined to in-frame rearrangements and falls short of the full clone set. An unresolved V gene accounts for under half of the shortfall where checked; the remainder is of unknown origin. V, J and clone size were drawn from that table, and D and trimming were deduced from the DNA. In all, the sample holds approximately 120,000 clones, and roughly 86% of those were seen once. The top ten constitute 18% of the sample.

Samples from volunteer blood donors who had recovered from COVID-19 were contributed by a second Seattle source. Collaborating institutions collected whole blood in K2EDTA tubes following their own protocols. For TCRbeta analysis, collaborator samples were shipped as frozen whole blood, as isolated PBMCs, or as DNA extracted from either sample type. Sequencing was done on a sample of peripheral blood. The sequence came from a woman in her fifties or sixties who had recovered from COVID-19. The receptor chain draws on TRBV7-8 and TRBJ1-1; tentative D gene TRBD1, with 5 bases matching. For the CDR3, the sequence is CASSTAGVNTEAFF. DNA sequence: TGTGCCAGCAGCACCGCGGGGGTGAACACTGAAGCTTTCTTT.